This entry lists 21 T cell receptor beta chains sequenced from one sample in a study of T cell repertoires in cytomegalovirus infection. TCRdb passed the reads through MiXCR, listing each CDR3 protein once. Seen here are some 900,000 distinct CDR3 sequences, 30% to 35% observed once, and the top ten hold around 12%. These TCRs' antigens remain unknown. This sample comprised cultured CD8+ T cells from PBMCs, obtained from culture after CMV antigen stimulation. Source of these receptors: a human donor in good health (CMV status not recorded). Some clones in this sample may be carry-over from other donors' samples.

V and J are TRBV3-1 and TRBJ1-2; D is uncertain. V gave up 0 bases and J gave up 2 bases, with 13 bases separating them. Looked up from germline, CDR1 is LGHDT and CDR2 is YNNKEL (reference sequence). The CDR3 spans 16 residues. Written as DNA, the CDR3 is TGTGCCAGCAGCCAAGATTGGGCAGCCAGCAACTATGGCTACACCTTC. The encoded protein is CASSQDWAASNYGYTF.

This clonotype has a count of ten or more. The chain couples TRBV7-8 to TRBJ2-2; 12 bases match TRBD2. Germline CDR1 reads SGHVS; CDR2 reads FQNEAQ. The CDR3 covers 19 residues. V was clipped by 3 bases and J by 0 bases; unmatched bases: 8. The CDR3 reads CASSLVGLAGRTNTGELFF. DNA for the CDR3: TGTGCCAGCAGCTTGGTTGGACTAGCGGGGCGGACGAACACCGGGGAGCTGTTTTTT.

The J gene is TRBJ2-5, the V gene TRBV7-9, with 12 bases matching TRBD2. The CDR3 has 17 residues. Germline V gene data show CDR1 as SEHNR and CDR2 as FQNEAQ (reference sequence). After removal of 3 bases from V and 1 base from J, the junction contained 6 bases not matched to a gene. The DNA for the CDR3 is TGTGCCAGCAGCTTGACCGGGACTAGCGGGCCCCAAGAGACCCAGTACTTC. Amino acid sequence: CASSLTGTSGPQETQYF.

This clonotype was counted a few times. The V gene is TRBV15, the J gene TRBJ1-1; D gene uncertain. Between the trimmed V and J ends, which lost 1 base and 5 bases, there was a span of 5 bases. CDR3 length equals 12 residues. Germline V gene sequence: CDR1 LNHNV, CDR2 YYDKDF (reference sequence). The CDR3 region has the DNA TGTGCCACCAGCAGAGTTGGGACTGAAGCTTTCTTT. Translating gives CATSRVGTEAFF. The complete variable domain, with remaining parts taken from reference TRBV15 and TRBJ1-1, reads DAMVIQNPRYQVTQFGKPVTLSCSQTLNHNVMYWYQQKSSQAPKLLFHYYDKDFNNEADTPDNFQSRRPNTSFCFLDIRSPGLGDTAMYLCATSRVGTEAFFGQGTRLTVV.

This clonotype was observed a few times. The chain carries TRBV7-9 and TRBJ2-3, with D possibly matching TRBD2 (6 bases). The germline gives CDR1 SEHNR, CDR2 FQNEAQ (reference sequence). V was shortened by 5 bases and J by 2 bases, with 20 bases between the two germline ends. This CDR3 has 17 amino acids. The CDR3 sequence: CASSDGGTPHTTDTQYF. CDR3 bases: TGTGCCAGCAGCGATGGGGGGACTCCACACACCACAGATACGCAGTATTTT.

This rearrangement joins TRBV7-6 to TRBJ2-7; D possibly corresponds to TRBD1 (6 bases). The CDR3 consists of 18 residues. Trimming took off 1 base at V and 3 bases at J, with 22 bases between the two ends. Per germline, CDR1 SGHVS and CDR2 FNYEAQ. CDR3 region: CASSLVGSAYRVGYEQYF. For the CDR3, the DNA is TGTGCCAGCAGCTTAGTGGGCAGTGCGTACAGGGTCGGCTACGAGCAGTACTTC.

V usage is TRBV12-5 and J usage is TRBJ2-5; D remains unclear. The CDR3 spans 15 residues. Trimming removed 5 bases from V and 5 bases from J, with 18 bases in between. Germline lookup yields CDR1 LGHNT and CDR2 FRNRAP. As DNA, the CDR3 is TGTGCTAGTGGTCCCTCATGGGAAGACCGGGAGACCCAGTACTTC. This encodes CASGPSWEDRETQYF. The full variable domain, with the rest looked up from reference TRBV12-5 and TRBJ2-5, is DARVTQTPRHKVTEMGQEVTMRCQPILGHNTVFWYRQTMMQGLELLAYFRNRAPLDDSGMPKDRFSAEMPDATLATLKIQPSEPRDSAVYFCASGPSWEDRETQYFGPGTRLLVL.

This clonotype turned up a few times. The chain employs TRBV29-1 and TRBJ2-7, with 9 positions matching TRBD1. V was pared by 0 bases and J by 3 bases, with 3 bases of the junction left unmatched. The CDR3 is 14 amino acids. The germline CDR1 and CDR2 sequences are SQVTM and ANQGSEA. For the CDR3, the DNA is TGCAGCGTTGAAGATAGGGACAGGGACTACGAGCAGTACTTC. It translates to CSVEDRDRDYEQYF.

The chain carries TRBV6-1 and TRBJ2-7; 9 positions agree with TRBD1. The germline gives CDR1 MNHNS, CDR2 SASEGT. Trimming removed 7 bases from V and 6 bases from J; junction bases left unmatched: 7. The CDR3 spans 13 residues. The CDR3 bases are TGTGCCAGCACTCAATGGGACAGGGCCGAGCAGTACGTC. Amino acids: CASTQWDRAEQYV.

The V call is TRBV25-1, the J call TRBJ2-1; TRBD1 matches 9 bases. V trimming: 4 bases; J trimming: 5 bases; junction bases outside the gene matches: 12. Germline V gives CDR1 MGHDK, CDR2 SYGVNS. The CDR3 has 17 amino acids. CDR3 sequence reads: CASSAYFGTGRDNEQFF. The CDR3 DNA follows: TGTGCCAGCAGTGCGTACTTCGGGACAGGGCGGGACAATGAGCAGTTCTTC.

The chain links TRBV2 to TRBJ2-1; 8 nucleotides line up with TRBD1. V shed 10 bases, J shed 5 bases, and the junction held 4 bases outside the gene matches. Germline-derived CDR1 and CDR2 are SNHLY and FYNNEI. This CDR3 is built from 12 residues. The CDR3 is CATPTGDNEQFF. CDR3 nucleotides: TGTGCCACCCCGACAGGGGACAATGAGCAGTTCTTC. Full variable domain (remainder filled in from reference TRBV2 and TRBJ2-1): EPEVTQTPSHQVTQMGQEVILRCVPISNHLYFYWYRQILGQKVEFLVSFYNNEISEKSEIFDDQFSVERPDGSNFTLKIRSTKLEDSAMYFCATPTGDNEQFFGPGTRLTVL.

CDR3 amino acids: CASRRGGRETQYF. For the CDR3, the DNA is TGTGCCAGCAGACGGGGGGGCCGGGAGACCCAGTACTTC. The chain recombines TRBV5-6 with TRBJ2-5; 8 bases line up with TRBD2. The V and J ends lost 5 bases and 5 bases, in that order; junction bases with no gene match: 5. CDR3 size: 13 residues. Looked up from germline, CDR1 is SGHDT and CDR2 is YYEEEE. Filled out from reference TRBV5-6 and TRBJ2-5, the complete variable domain reads DAGVTQSPTHLIKTRGQQVTLRCSPKSGHDTVSWYQQALGQGPQFIFQYYEEEERQRGNFPDRFSGHQFPNYSSELNVNALLLGDSALYLCASRRGGRETQYFGPGTRLLVL.

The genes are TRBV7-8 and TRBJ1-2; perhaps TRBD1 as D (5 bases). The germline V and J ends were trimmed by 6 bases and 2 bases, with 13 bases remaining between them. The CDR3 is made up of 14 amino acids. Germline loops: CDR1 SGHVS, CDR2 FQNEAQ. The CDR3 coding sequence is TGTGCCAGCAGGGGGGAAAGGCGGAACTATGGCTACACCTTC. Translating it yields CASRGERRNYGYTF. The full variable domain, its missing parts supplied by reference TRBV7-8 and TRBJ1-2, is GAGVSQSPRYKVAKRGQDVALRCDPISGHVSLFWYQQALGQGPEFLTYFQNEAQLDKSGLPSDRFFAERPEGSVSTLKIQRTQQEDSAVYLCASRGERRNYGYTFGSGTRLTVV.

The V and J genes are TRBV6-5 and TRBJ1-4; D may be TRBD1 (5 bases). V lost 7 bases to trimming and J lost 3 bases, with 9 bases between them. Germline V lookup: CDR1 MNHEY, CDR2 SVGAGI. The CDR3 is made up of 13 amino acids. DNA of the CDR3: TGTGCCAGCAAGACAGACCCTAATGAAAAACTGTTTTTT. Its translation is CASKTDPNEKLFF.

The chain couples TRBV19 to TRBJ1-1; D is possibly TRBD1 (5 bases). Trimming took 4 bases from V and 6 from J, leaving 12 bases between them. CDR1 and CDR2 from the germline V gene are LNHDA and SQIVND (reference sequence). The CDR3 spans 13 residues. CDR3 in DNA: TGTGCCAGTAGTACTAGACAGTATCCTGAAGCTTTCTTT. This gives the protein CASSTRQYPEAFF.

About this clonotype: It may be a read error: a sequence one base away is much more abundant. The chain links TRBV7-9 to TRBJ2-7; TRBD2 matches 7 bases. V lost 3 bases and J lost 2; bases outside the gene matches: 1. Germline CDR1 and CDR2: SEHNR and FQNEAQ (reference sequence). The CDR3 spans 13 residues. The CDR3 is CASSFSGPYEQYF. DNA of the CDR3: TGTGCCAGCAGCTTTAGCGGGCCCTACGAGCAGTACTTC. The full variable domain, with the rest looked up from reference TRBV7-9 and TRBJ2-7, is DTGVSQNPRHKITKRGQNVTFRCDPISEHNRLYWYRQTLGQGPEFLTYFQNEAQLEKSRLLSDRFSAERPKGSFSTLEIQRTEQGDSAMYLCASSFSGPYEQYFGPGTRLTVT.

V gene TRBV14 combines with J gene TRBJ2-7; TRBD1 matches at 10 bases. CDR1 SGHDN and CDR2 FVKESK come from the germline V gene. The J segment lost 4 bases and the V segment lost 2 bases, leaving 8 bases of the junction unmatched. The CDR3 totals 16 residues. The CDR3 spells CASSQLRDRGWYEQYF. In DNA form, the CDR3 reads TGTGCCAGCAGCCAACTCCGGGACAGGGGCTGGTACGAGCAGTACTTC.

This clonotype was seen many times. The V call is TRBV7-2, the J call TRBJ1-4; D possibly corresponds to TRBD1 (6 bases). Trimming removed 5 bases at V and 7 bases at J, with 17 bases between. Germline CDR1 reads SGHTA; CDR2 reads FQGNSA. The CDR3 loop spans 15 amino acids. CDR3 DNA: TGTGCCAGCAGCCCGGCTACAGGGTACGGTGAAAAACTGTTTTTT. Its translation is CASSPATGYGEKLFF.

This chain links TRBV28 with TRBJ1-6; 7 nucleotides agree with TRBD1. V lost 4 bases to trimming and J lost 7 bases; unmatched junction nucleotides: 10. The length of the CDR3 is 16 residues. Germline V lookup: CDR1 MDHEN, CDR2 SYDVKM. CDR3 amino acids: CASSYPGGGLNSPLHF. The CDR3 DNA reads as TGTGCCAGCAGTTACCCAGGGGGAGGTTTAAATTCACCCCTCCACTTT. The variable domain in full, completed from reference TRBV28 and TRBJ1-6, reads DVKVTQSSRYLVKRTGEKVFLECVQDMDHENMFWYRQDPGLGLRLIYFSYDVKMKEKGDIPEGYSVSREKKERFSLILESASTNQTSMYLCASSYPGGGLNSPLHFGNGTRLTVT.

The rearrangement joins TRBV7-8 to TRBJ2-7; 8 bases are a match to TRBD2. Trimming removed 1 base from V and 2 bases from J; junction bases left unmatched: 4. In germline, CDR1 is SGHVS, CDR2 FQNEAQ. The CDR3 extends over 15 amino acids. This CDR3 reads CASSLEAGGPYEQYF. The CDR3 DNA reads TGTGCCAGCAGCTTAGAGGCGGGGGGACCCTACGAGCAGTACTTC.

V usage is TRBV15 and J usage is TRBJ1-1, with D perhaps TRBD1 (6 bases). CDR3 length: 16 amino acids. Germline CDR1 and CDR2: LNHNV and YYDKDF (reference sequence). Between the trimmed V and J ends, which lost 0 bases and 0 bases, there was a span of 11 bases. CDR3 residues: CATSRDWTDLNTEAFF. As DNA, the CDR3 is TGTGCCACCAGCAGAGATTGGACAGATCTGAACACTGAAGCTTTCTTT. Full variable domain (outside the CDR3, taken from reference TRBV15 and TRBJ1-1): DAMVIQNPRYQVTQFGKPVTLSCSQTLNHNVMYWYQQKSSQAPKLLFHYYDKDFNNEADTPDNFQSRRPNTSFCFLDIRSPGLGDTAMYLCATSRDWTDLNTEAFFGQGTRLTVV.